The 32 T cell receptor beta chains below were found in one sample sequenced in a study of blood T cell repertoires in COVID-19 (dated by TCRdb to about 2020). Library preparation was by the immunoSEQ multiplex PCR assay. Drawn from immuneACCESS, this table holds only the in-frame rearrangements with V and J called that TCRdb kept. Clones are partly lost; checked studies trace under half to an unresolved V gene and leave the rest unexplained. Recorded for this sample are around 250,000 clones; around four fifths of them occurred a single time. The ten biggest clones cover roughly 5% of the sample. Sequencing was done on a sample of peripheral blood. The receptor source for this set is a man aged 80 or over with acute or convalescent COVID-19.

This rearrangement joins TRBV10-2 to TRBJ2-4, with unresolved D. CDR3 size: 16 residues. V dropped 3 bases and J dropped 12 bases, with 24 bases sitting between them. The V gene's germline CDR1 is WSHSY and CDR2 SAAADI. CDR3 DNA sequence: TGCGCCAGCAGTGACCAGGCCCCGTGGGTTCAAAACGGTCAGTACTTC. Protein: CASSDQAPWVQNGQYF.

This CDR3 reads CASSLAVGGSTDTQYF. The CDR3 region has the DNA TGTGCCAGCAGCTTGGCCGTTGGCGGGAGCACAGATACGCAGTATTTT. The chain carries TRBV5-6 and TRBJ2-3; a weak D match, TRBD2 (5 bases). Trimming removed 0 bases from V and 0 bases from J, with 11 bases in between. CDR3 length: 16 residues. The germline CDR1 and CDR2 sequences are SGHDT and YYEEEE.

This clone was recorded a few times. The V gene is TRBV10-1, the J gene TRBJ2-1; 7 bases are a match to TRBD1. CDR3 length equals 14 residues. V shed 2 bases, J shed 6 bases, and the junction held 4 bases outside the gene matches. Germline CDR1 reads WNHNN; CDR2 reads SYGVQD (reference sequence). The CDR3 DNA sequence: TGCGCCAGCAGTGAGATCCCAGGGGGCAATGAGCAGTTCTTC. It encodes CASSEIPGGNEQFF.

Comment on this clone: The same CDR3 also results from other DNA sequences found in this sample. The chain employs TRBV12-5 and TRBJ2-1; 9 bases fit TRBD2. The CDR3 runs 15 residues. Per the germline V gene, CDR1 is LGHNT and CDR2 is FRNRAP. V dropped 6 bases and J dropped 6; count of bases not matched to a gene: 9. CDR3 residues: CASGLAGGPGNEQFF. The CDR3 coding sequence is TGTGCTAGTGGCCTCGCGGGGGGGCCGGGCAATGAGCAGTTCTTC.

The J gene is TRBJ1-2, the V gene TRBV7-2; D is ambiguous. The CDR3 is 15 residues long. CDR1 is SGHTA, CDR2 FQGNSA, per germline. The V end lost 1 base, the J end lost 4 bases, and 13 bases lay between the germline ends. The chain's CDR3 is CASSLGGQPTYGYTF. The CDR3 DNA follows: TGTGCCAGCAGCTTAGGTGGGCAGCCGACCTATGGCTACACCTTC.

V usage is TRBV18 and J usage is TRBJ2-1; 7 positions agree with TRBD1. The CDR3 is 16 amino acids. CDR1 and CDR2 (germline): KGHSH, LQKENI. Unmatched junction bases numbered 8, after V lost 6 bases and J lost 0 bases. DNA for the CDR3: TGTGCCAGCTCGCCCGGGACAGTCAGCTCCTACAATGAGCAGTTCTTC. Protein product: CASSPGTVSSYNEQFF. The full variable domain, completed using reference TRBV18 and TRBJ2-1, is NAGVMQNPRHLVRRRGQEARLRCSPMKGHSHVYWYRQLPEEGLKFMVYLQKENIIDESGMPKERFSAEFPKEGPSILRIQQVVRGDSAAYFCASSPGTVSSYNEQFFGPGTRLTVL.

This clone was detected a few times. The chain carries TRBV5-6 and TRBJ2-7, with D possibly TRBD2 on 6 matching bases. The germline V gene encodes CDR1 SGHDT and CDR2 YYEEEE. The CDR3 runs to 13 residues. V dropped 4 bases and J dropped 3 bases, with 11 bases sitting between them. The CDR3 sequence is CASSPGLYYEQYF. CDR3 DNA: TGTGCCAGCAGCCCGGGACTTTACTACGAGCAGTACTTC.

The J gene is TRBJ2-1, the V gene TRBV11-2; maybe TRBD1 (6 bases). From germline, CDR1 is SGHAT and CDR2 FQNNGV. Between the trimmed V and J ends, which lost 1 base and 5 bases, there was a span of 12 bases. CDR3 length: 15 residues. This CDR3 is CASSLAGTKDNEQFF. CDR3 nucleotides: TGTGCCAGCAGCTTAGCCGGGACAAAGGACAATGAGCAGTTCTTC.

The CDR3 coding sequence is TGTGCCAGCAGCCCTACCGCAGGGGGCGCGCAGTTCTTC. Its protein product is CASSPTAGGAQFF. This rearrangement joins TRBV3-1 (or the pseudogene TRBV3-2) to TRBJ2-1, with 8 bases fitting TRBD1. Germline V CDR1 and CDR2: LGHDT, YNNKEL (reference sequence). The J segment lost 12 bases and the V segment lost 4 bases, leaving 8 bases of the junction unmatched. This CDR3 is built from 13 residues.

This clone was recorded only once. The V and J genes are TRBV27 and TRBJ1-2; a possible D gene is TRBD1 (5 bases). The CDR3 contains 14 residues. V lost 3 bases and J lost 2, with 10 bases in between. Germline V gene sequence: CDR1 MNHEY, CDR2 SMNVEV (reference sequence). The CDR3 reads CASSLTDPNYGYTF. CDR3 DNA: TGTGCCAGCAGTTTGACAGACCCCAACTATGGCTACACCTTC.

The CDR3 is CASSPPGLAGVDTQYF. The CDR3 DNA is TGTGCCAGCAGCCCTCCGGGGCTAGCGGGAGTGGATACGCAGTATTTT. The chain combines TRBV7-3 with TRBJ2-3; 10 bases are shared with TRBD2. The V and J ends lost 5 bases and 6 bases, in that order; junction bases with no gene match: 11. The CDR3 has 16 amino acids. Germline-derived CDR1 and CDR2 are SGHTA and FQGTGA. The full variable domain, rest sourced from reference TRBV7-3 and TRBJ2-3, is GAGVSQTPSNKVTEKGKYVELRCDPISGHTALYWYRQSLGQGPEFLIYFQGTGAADDSGLPNDRFFAVRPEGSVSTLKIQRTERGDSAVYLCASSPPGLAGVDTQYFGPGTRLTVL.

The chain uses TRBV6-2 or TRBV6-3 and TRBJ1-1; D is ambiguous. V was trimmed by 2 bases and J by 0 bases, leaving 7 bases between them. CDR1 and CDR2 (germline): MNHEY, SVGEGT. The CDR3 is made up of 14 amino acids. The CDR3 sequence is CASSYMSMNTEAFF. CDR3 in DNA: TGTGCCAGCAGTTACATGTCTATGAACACTGAAGCTTTCTTT.

This chain uses TRBV5-1 with TRBJ2-1; 7 bases are a match to TRBD2. Germline V gene lookup returns CDR1 SGHRS and CDR2 YFSETQ. Losses at the gene ends were 3 bases for V and 4 bases for J; bases not matched to a gene: 7. This CDR3 comprises 15 residues. In nucleotides, the CDR3 is TGCGCCAGCAGCTCGGGGGTGCGGGGGTACAATGAGCAGTTCTTC. Residues: CASSSGVRGYNEQFF.

The chain joins TRBV15 to TRBJ1-3; a weak D match, TRBD1 (5 bases). The CDR3 is made up of 15 amino acids. Germline V gene data show CDR1 as LNHNV and CDR2 as YYDKDF (reference sequence). The V end was cut by 6 bases, the J end by 7 bases, with 19 bases between. The CDR3 spells CATRGKRAGHNTIYF. CDR3 bases: TGTGCCACCAGGGGTAAGCGGGCAGGACATAACACCATATATTTT.

This chain links TRBV2 with TRBJ2-3; D gene unclear. V was pared by 9 bases and J by 0 bases, with 7 bases between. CDR3 length: 12 residues. Germline CDR1 is SNHLY and CDR2 is FYNNEI. For the CDR3, the DNA is TGTGCCAGTAAACTTAGCACAGATACGCAGTATTTT. Protein sequence: CASKLSTDTQYF.

The chain carries TRBV25-1 and TRBJ2-4; 7 bases fit TRBD2. This CDR3 contains 17 residues. Germline assignment: CDR1 MGHDK and CDR2 SYGVNS. Unmatched junction bases numbered 13, after V lost 7 bases and J lost 1 base. As DNA, the CDR3 is TGTGCCAGCAACGCGGGAGACCGATCGGGGGCCAAAAACATTCAGTACTTC. This translates into CASNAGDRSGAKNIQYF.

The chain is built from TRBV5-4 and TRBJ2-1, with 11 bases matching TRBD2. The trim removed 4 bases at V and 3 bases at J, leaving 6 bases unmatched. The CDR3 is 16 amino acids. Germline CDR1 reads SGHNT; CDR2 reads YYREEE (reference sequence). CDR3 amino acids: CASSPPTSGIYNEQFF. CDR3 nucleotide sequence: TGTGCCAGCAGCCCTCCGACTAGCGGGATCTACAATGAGCAGTTCTTC.

The chain employs TRBV7-2 and TRBJ2-5, with a tentative D call TRBD1 (5 bases). The V end was cut by 0 bases, the J end by 3 bases, with 8 bases between. The CDR3 contains 14 residues. Germline V CDR1 and CDR2: SGHTA, FQGNSA. The CDR3 spells CASSLAGVEETQYF. DNA of the CDR3: TGTGCCAGCAGCTTAGCAGGGGTAGAAGAGACCCAGTACTTC.

This sequence joins TRBV27 and TRBJ2-1; 10 bases agree with TRBD2. Germline V gives CDR1 MNHEY, CDR2 SMNVEV (reference sequence). Trimming removed 2 bases from V and 4 bases from J; junction bases left unmatched: 8. The CDR3 is 17 amino acids. CDR3 sequence (DNA): TGTGCCAGCAGTTTAAGAGGTCGACTAGCGGGTTACAATGAGCAGTTCTTC. Amino acids: CASSLRGRLAGYNEQFF.

The table lists this clone with a count of one. J is TRBJ1-1 and V is TRBV11-2; D is uncertain. CDR1 SGHAT and CDR2 FQNNGV come from the germline V gene. CDR3 length: 13 residues. V was pared by 2 bases and J by 4 bases, with 8 bases between. The DNA of the CDR3 is TGTGCCAGCAGCTTAAGCGGAGGCACTGAAGCTTTCTTT. It encodes CASSLSGGTEAFF.

The chain is built from TRBV29-1 and TRBJ1-3; D is possibly TRBD1 (6 bases). Germline V gives CDR1 SQVTM, CDR2 ANQGSEA. The CDR3 extends over 17 amino acids. V was pared by 0 bases and J by 0 bases, with 15 bases between. CDR3 sequence reads: CSVEDGPGEGSGNTIYF. In DNA, the CDR3 is TGCAGCGTTGAAGATGGACCAGGGGAGGGCTCTGGAAACACCATATATTTT.

The chain recombines TRBV19 with TRBJ2-4; D uncertain. The V and J ends lost 3 bases and 0 bases respectively, with 9 bases between them. This CDR3 comprises 15 residues. Germline V lookup: CDR1 LNHDA, CDR2 SQIVND (reference sequence). CDR3 amino acids: CASSIGPLAKNIQYF. In DNA, the CDR3 is TGTGCCAGTAGTATCGGTCCACTAGCCAAAAACATTCAGTACTTC. The complete variable domain, with remaining parts taken from reference TRBV19 and TRBJ2-4, reads DGGITQSPKYLFRKEGQNVTLSCEQNLNHDAMYWYRQDPGQGLRLIYYSQIVNDFQKGDIAEGYSVSREKKESFPLTVTSAQKNPTAFYLCASSIGPLAKNIQYFGAGTRLSVL.

The V call is TRBV5-1, the J call TRBJ1-5, with D unclear. This CDR3 has 14 amino acids. V gave up 6 bases and J gave up 0 bases, with 10 bases separating them. The germline V gene has CDR1 SGHRS and CDR2 YFSETQ. In DNA, the CDR3 is TGCGCCAGCAAAACGGGATATAGCAATCAGCCCCAGCATTTT. It specifies CASKTGYSNQPQHF.

CDR3 nucleotides: TGTGCCAGCAGTGAATCCCTATCTCTAGCGGGAGGACCAATACCCCAGTACTTC. Translated, it gives CASSESLSLAGGPIPQYF. The V and J genes are TRBV25-1 and TRBJ2-5; 11 bases map to TRBD2. CDR1 is MGHDK, CDR2 SYGVNS, per germline. The CDR3 is 18 residues long. The junction had 16 bases not matched to a gene; V was cut back by 1 base and J by 9 bases.

This chain connects TRBV5-5 to TRBJ1-5; TRBD1 matches 7 bases. The CDR3 is made up of 14 amino acids. The trim removed 4 bases at V and 6 bases at J, leaving 7 bases unmatched. Germline V gene lookup returns CDR1 SGHKS and CDR2 YYEKEE (reference sequence). The CDR3 loop is CASSLGTVGQPQHF. In DNA form, the CDR3 reads TGTGCCAGCAGCCTCGGGACAGTGGGTCAGCCCCAGCATTTT.

This clone was seen a single time. V gene TRBV11-3 combines with J gene TRBJ2-5; 7 bases fit TRBD2. The CDR3 has 15 residues. Germline V lookup: CDR1 SGHNT, CDR2 YENEEA. V lost 6 bases, J lost 5 bases, and 12 bases stayed unmatched. CDR3 nucleotides: TGTGCCAGCAGTCCAAGCGGGGAGAGATTTGAGACCCAGTACTTC. Its translation is CASSPSGERFETQYF.

The chain has TRBV30 and TRBJ1-5; maybe TRBD1 (5 bases). The CDR3 is 14 amino acids. From germline, CDR1 is GTSNPN and CDR2 SVGIG (reference sequence). V lost 1 base to trimming and J lost 2 bases, with 9 bases between them. This chain's CDR3 is CAWSEGPGNQPQHF. CDR3 DNA sequence: TGTGCCTGGAGTGAGGGGCCCGGCAATCAGCCCCAGCATTTT.

The V call is TRBV28, the J call TRBJ1-6, with 7 bases that match TRBD1. With V trimmed by 3 bases and J by 5 bases, 4 bases remained unmatched. This CDR3 comprises 15 residues. Germline CDR1 is MDHEN and CDR2 is SYDVKM. This CDR3 is CASSFQGQNNSPLHF. The DNA for the CDR3 is TGTGCCAGCAGTTTCCAGGGACAGAATAATTCACCCCTCCACTTT.

This clone appeared a single time. This chain joins TRBV24-1 and TRBJ2-1; 7 bases fit TRBD1. The CDR3 is 14 amino acids. V lost 3 bases to trimming and J lost 6 bases; unmatched junction nucleotides: 4. Germline V gene sequence: CDR1 KGHDR, CDR2 SFDVKD. The CDR3: CATSDGQVLNEQFF. CDR3 DNA: TGTGCCACCAGTGATGGACAGGTGCTCAATGAGCAGTTCTTC.

Written as DNA, the CDR3 is TGTGCCAGCGATAGGATAGCGGGAGTGATCGGGGAGCTGTTTTTT. It translates to CASDRIAGVIGELFF. The chain links TRBV6-5 to TRBJ2-2; 9 bases are a match to TRBD2. The germline V gene encodes CDR1 MNHEY and CDR2 SVGAGI. The V segment lost 8 bases and the J segment 7 bases; nucleotides outside the gene matches: 11. This CDR3 is built from 15 residues.

There are many counts of this clone. This specimen includes other DNA sequences encoding the same CDR3. The chain is built from TRBV19 and TRBJ2-1; D is perhaps TRBD1 (6 bases). Trimming shortened V by 3 bases and J by 4 bases, and 13 bases separated the two germline ends. The CDR3 spans 15 residues. Germline lookup yields CDR1 LNHDA and CDR2 SQIVND (reference sequence). The CDR3 here is CASSISGGPYNEQFF. As DNA, the CDR3 is TGTGCCAGTAGTATTAGTGGGGGCCCTTACAATGAGCAGTTCTTC.

J is TRBJ1-2 and V is TRBV28; 8 bases agree with TRBD1. The CDR3 is made up of 16 amino acids. Germline V gene lookup returns CDR1 MDHEN and CDR2 SYDVKM. The V gene end was trimmed by 5 bases and the J gene end by 4 bases; junction bases not matched to a gene: 12. The chain's CDR3 is CASSRYQTGVSYGYTF. The CDR3 bases are TGTGCCAGCAGTCGCTACCAGACAGGGGTTAGCTATGGCTACACCTTC.